This T cell receptor beta chain was observed in a study of T-cell reconstitution after alpha-beta-depleted transplantation in children. Unique molecular identifiers were incorporated into the prepared TCRbeta library. TCRdb ran MiXCR on the PCR reads and lists one entry per CDR3 protein. The repertoire consists of roughly 570,000 distinct CDR3 sequences, with 20% to 30% occurring once and the leading ten covering approximately 33%. Concerning this clonotype itself: Its target is not known.

The V end was cut by 5 bases, the J end by 3 bases, with 16 bases between. The CDR3 consists of 15 residues. Broader study findings: Several patients had high TCRbeta diversity at day 60; it came from surviving recipient T cells and thymic progenitors. It was newly produced T cells that mostly accounted for T-cell counts and diversity one year after transplant.

This clonotype was sampled from a boy under two years old with Wiskott-Aldrich syndrome, due to receive a stem cell transplant. This chain connects TRBV12-3 or TRBV12-4 to TRBJ2-5, with D maybe TRBD1 (5 bases). This sample comprised PBMCs, obtained before TCRalphabeta/CD19-depleted stem cell transplant. The CDR3 is CASSPSRQFEETQYF. The CDR3 nucleotides are TGTGCCAGCAGTCCATCCCGACAGTTCGAAGAGACCCAGTACTTC.